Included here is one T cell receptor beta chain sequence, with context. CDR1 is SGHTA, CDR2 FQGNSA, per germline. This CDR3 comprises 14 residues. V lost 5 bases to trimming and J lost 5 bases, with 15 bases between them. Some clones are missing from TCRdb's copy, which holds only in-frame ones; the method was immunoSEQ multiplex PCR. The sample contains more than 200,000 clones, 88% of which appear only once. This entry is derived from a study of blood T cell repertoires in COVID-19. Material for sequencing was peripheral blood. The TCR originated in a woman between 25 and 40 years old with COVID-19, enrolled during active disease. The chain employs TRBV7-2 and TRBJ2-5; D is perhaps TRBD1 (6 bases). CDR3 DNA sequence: TGTGCCAGCAGCCCCGAATACAGGGCTGAGACCCAGTACTTC. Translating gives CASSPEYRAETQYF.